This TCR beta chain was found in a study of T cells in Graves' hyperthyroidism and ophthalmopathy. Amplified TCR beta CDR3 regions came from RNA transcripts. The HTBI primer set was used in a first-round RT-PCR of the TCR CDR3. TCRdb ran MiXCR on the multiplex PCR reads and lists one entry per CDR3 protein. The sample holds roughly 400,000 distinct CDR3 sequences, 20% to 25% seen once. Newly diagnosed hyperthyroidism patients aged 18 to 65 years had disease lasting under 2 months. The authors obtained PBMCs from 10 ml of fresh peripheral blood. CDR1 is GTSNPN, CDR2 SVGIG, per germline (reference sequence). CDR3 length: 13 residues. Trimming left V 3 bases short and J 6 bases short, with 12 bases between.

Sequenced sample: blood. The origin of this receptor is a man aged 50 or older with Graves' hyperthyroidism. V usage is TRBV30 and J usage is TRBJ1-5, with D tentatively TRBD1 (5 bases). CDR3 region: CAWSGQGGQPQHF. The CDR3 DNA is TGTGCCTGGAGCGGTCAGGGAGGTCAGCCCCAGCATTTT.